The rows below give T cell receptor beta chains drawn from one sample of a study of immune heterogeneity within non-small cell lung tumors. TCRdb redid the calling of the multiplex PCR reads with MiXCR, one entry per CDR3 protein. The sample shows 20,000 to 25,000 distinct CDR3 sequences, about 26% of them seen only once. What was sequenced was lung tumor tissue. All receptors derive from a man aged 40-55 years with non-small cell lung cancer. Both conserved end residues are part of each CDR3. The order of the fields is J gene, V gene, clone size, D gene, CDR3 protein, CDR3 DNA. D genes are given only for firm matches. The size entry is marked missing in some rows and otherwise reads once, few, many or a size class.

TRBJ2-2 TRBV20-1 medium-sized TRBD1 CSARDPGQGNTGELFF TGCAGTGCTAGAGATCCGGGACAGGGAAACACCGGGGAGCTGTTTTTT
TRBJ2-5 TRBV4-1 - - CASSRTRTDQETQYF TGCGCCAGCAGCCGCACCCGGACAGACCAAGAGACCCAGTACTTC
TRBJ2-7 TRBV29-1 many TRBD2 CSAGGLAGVGEQYF TGCAGCGCCGGGGGCCTAGCGGGAGTAGGCGAGCAGTACTTC
TRBJ2-1 TRBV6-1 medium-sized - CATKKEAYNEQFF TGTGCCACCAAGAAGGAGGCCTACAATGAGCAGTTCTTC
TRBJ2-7 TRBV4-1 few TRBD2 CASSQRLAGAYEQYF TGCGCCAGCAGCCAACGGCTAGCGGGGGCCTACGAGCAGTACTTC
TRBJ2-7 TRBV9 few - CASSVRLSSYEQYF TGTGCCAGCAGCGTAAGGCTCTCCAGCTACGAGCAGTACTTC
TRBJ1-5 TRBV27 many TRBD1 CASRPLEQGLDQPQHF TGTGCCAGCAGACCCTTAGAACAGGGGTTGGATCAGCCCCAGCATTTT
TRBJ2-7 TRBV6-2/TRBV6-3 many TRBD2 CAISAQRGSYEQYF TGTGCCATCTCAGCCCAGCGGGGCTCCTACGAGCAGTACTTC
TRBJ2-6 TRBV6-1 - - CASSDLYGTPASSGANVLTF TGTGCCAGCAGTGACTTGTATGGGACACCGGCCAGCTCTGGGGCCAACGTCCTGACTTTC
TRBJ2-2 TRBV4-1 few TRBD2 CASSQTAGAGELFF TGCGCCAGCAGCCAAACCGCGGGAGCCGGGGAGCTGTTTTTT
TRBJ2-1 TRBV20-1 few TRBD2 CSASLAVSYNEQFF TGCAGTGCCTCTCTAGCGGTCTCCTACAATGAGCAGTTCTTC
TRBJ2-7 TRBV4-1 - TRBD1 CASSRQQGGNYEQYF TGCGCCAGCAGCCGACAACAAGGGGGCAACTACGAGCAGTACTTC
TRBJ1-5 TRBV15 many - CATSRDQAPSQHF TGTGCCACCAGCAGAGATCAGGCACCTTCCCAGCATTTT
TRBJ2-1 TRBV5-4 - - CASTSGDYNEQFF TGTGCCAGCACATCGGGTGATTACAATGAGCAGTTCTTC
TRBJ2-3 TRBV4-2 - TRBD2 CASSQHSGTSGRGAITDTQYF TGTGCCAGCAGCCAACATTCCGGGACTAGCGGGAGGGGGGCTATCACAGATACGCAGTATTTT
TRBJ1-2 TRBV7-6 - - CASSLNLPGQGYGCTF TGTGCCAGCAGCTTAAACCTGCCGGGACAAGGGTATGGCTGCACCTTC
TRBJ1-1 TRBV11-3 few TRBD1 CASGRDRRNTEAFF TGTGCCAGCGGGAGGGACAGAAGGAACACTGAAGCTTTCTTT
TRBJ1-1 TRBV4-3 - - CASSQDWGDMNTEAFF TGCGCCAGCAGCCAAGATTGGGGGGACATGAACACTGAAGCTTTCTTT
TRBJ1-4 TRBV12-3/TRBV12-4 many TRBD1 CASMMRAGGEKLFF TGTGCCAGTATGATGAGGGCAGGGGGTGAAAAACTGTTTTTT
TRBJ2-2 TRBV5-8 - TRBD1 CASSPGTGGHTGELFF TGTGCCAGCAGCCCCGGGACAGGGGGTCACACCGGGGAGCTGTTTTTT
TRBJ2-7 TRBV27 many TRBD2 CASRASGRYEQYF TGTGCCAGCAGGGCTAGCGGGAGGTACGAGCAGTACTTC
TRBJ1-5 TRBV2 many - CASSNTGGTGNQPQHF TGTGCCAGCAGCAACACGGGGGGGACGGGCAATCAGCCCCAGCATTTT
TRBJ2-7 TRBV7-9 many TRBD1 CASSQPDRGTYEQYF TGTGCCAGCAGCCAACCGGACAGGGGCACCTACGAGCAGTACTTC
TRBJ2-1 TRBV30 - - CAWDTGTYGSYNEQFF TGTGCCTGGGACACCGGGACTTACGGCTCCTACAATGAGCAGTTCTTC
TRBJ1-5 TRBV7-3 many - CASSLGGDQPQHF TGTGCCAGCAGCTTAGGGGGGGATCAGCCCCAGCATTTT
TRBJ2-1 TRBV14 many - CASSLGSFSGNEQFF TGTGCCAGCAGCCTAGGTTCATTTTCGGGCAATGAGCAGTTCTTC
TRBJ2-1 TRBV5-1 - - CASSIPRDPSSYNEQFF TGCGCCAGCAGTATTCCCCGGGACCCAAGCTCCTACAATGAGCAGTTCTTC
TRBJ1-6 TRBV7-9 - - CASSSRFGSPLHF TGTGCCAGCAGCTCGAGGTTTGGATCACCCCTCCACTTT
TRBJ1-2 TRBV4-1 few - CASSQERARGGYTF TGCGCCAGCAGCCAAGAAAGGGCCAGGGGCGGCTACACCTTC
TRBJ2-1 TRBV19 few - CASSIDREQLLDNEQFF TGTGCCAGTAGTATAGATCGGGAGCAACTCCTCGACAATGAGCAGTTCTTC
TRBJ2-6 TRBV6-5 few - CASSYSQRPGANVLTF TGTGCCAGCAGTTACTCCCAACGACCTGGGGCCAACGTCCTGACTTTC
TRBJ2-7 TRBV7-8 many TRBD2 CASSDPGLAGDEQYF TGTGCCAGCAGCGACCCGGGACTAGCGGGAGACGAGCAGTACTTC
TRBJ1-1 TRBV7-3 - - CASSPFSTVTEAFF TGTGCCAGCAGCCCGTTCTCGACGGTCACTGAAGCTTTCTTT
TRBJ2-3 TRBV9 - TRBD2 CARSVAGVQTDTQYF TGTGCCAGAAGCGTGGCGGGAGTCCAAACAGATACGCAGTATTTT
TRBJ1-1 TRBV20-1 many - CSARDPDKGNTEAFF TGCAGTGCTCGGGACCCGGACAAGGGGAACACTGAAGCTTTCTTT
TRBJ2-7 TRBV18 many - CASSPRGTYEQYF TGTGCCAGCTCACCAAGGGGTACCTACGAGCAGTACTTC
TRBJ1-4 TRBV7-2 - - CASSLGSSGVINEKLFF TGTGCCAGCAGCTTAGGTTCTTCTGGGGTGATTAATGAAAAACTGTTTTTT
TRBJ1-6 TRBV5-7 once - CASSLSGVYNSPLHF TGTGCCAGCAGCTTGTCAGGAGTCTATAATTCACCCCTCCACTTT
TRBJ2-7 TRBV7-9 few - CASSSDRSISYEQYF TGTGCCAGCAGCTCGGACCGATCTATATCCTACGAGCAGTACTTC
TRBJ1-2 TRBV5-1 many TRBD1 CASSWTGGGDGYTF TGCGCCAGCAGCTGGACAGGGGGCGGAGATGGCTACACCTTC
TRBJ2-7 TRBV11-3 medium-sized - CASSLGQSSYEQYF TGTGCCAGCAGCTTAGGGCAGAGCTCCTACGAGCAGTACTTC
TRBJ1-6 TRBV5-1 medium-sized TRBD1 CASSTDRINNSPLHF TGCGCCAGCAGCACGGACAGGATTAATAATTCACCCCTCCACTTT
TRBJ2-7 TRBV6-2/TRBV6-3 medium-sized - CASRSRVDEQYF TGTGCCAGCAGGAGCAGGGTGGACGAGCAGTACTTC
TRBJ2-7 TRBV5-1 few TRBD2 CASSLGASGRGEQYF TGCGCCAGCAGCTTGGGGGCTAGCGGGAGAGGTGAGCAGTACTTC
TRBJ2-2 TRBV7-6 - TRBD2 CASSLGPSGTGGEQFF TGTGCCAGCAGCTTAGGGCCGAGCGGGACGGGTGGGGAGCAGTTTTTT
TRBJ2-7 TRBV5-1 - - CTSSFSGDGEQYF TGCACCAGCAGCTTTTCCGGGGATGGAGAGCAGTACTTC
TRBJ1-6 TRBV7-9 many TRBD1 CASSATGTGTSPLHF TGTGCCAGCAGCGCTACCGGGACAGGGACCTCACCCCTCCACTTT
TRBJ1-1 TRBV7-2 few - CASSLEMFTEAFF TGTGCCAGCAGCTTAGAGATGTTCACTGAAGCTTTCTTT